A selection of T cell receptor beta chains follows, all from one sample in a study of blood T cell repertoires in COVID-19. Sequenced by immunoSEQ multiplex PCR; TCRdb stores in-frame clones only, minus some. This table holds 120,000 or so clones, about 70% found once. Sequencing input: peripheral blood. The receptors here all came from a man aged 55 to 69 with acute or convalescent COVID-19. Both conserved end residues are part of each CDR3. A D gene is named only where the DNA matches it firmly. Size is omitted from some rows. Given values are once, few, many or a class for expanded clones.

>TRBD2|TRBV19|TRBJ2-5|15|-
TGTGCCAGTAGTACTGATGGTGGCGGGAGGGAGACCCAGTACTTC
CASSTDGGGRETQYF
>-|TRBV6-5|TRBJ2-7|15|-
TGTGCCAGCAGTAAGGGGGTTTTTTCCTCCTACGAGCAGTACTTC
CASSKGVFSSYEQYF
>TRBD1|TRBV24-1|TRBJ2-5|15|-
TGTGCCACCAGTGATTTGTCGACAGGGCAAGAGACCCAGTACTTC
CATSDLSTGQETQYF
>TRBD2|TRBV7-9|TRBJ2-3|16|few
TGTGCCAGCAGCTTGGGGCTGCGGGAGACCCCCGCGGGGCAGTATTTT
CASSLGLRETPAGQYF
>TRBD1|TRBV30|TRBJ2-3|15|-
TGTGCCTGGAGCAGACAGGGTTCTAGCACAGATACGCAGTATTTT
CAWSRQGSSTDTQYF
>-|TRBV30|TRBJ2-2|11|once
TGTGCCTGGGGAGGGTCCGGGGAGCTGTTTTTT
CAWGGSGELFF
>TRBD1|TRBV5-4|TRBJ2-2|16|few
TGTGCCAGCAGCGGACGATCAGGGGGGAACACCGGGGAGCTGTTTTTT
CASSGRSGGNTGELFF
>TRBD1|TRBV29-1|TRBJ1-1|13|-
TGCAGCACAAAACAGGGGGCGACGACTGAAGCTTTCTTT
CSTKQGATTEAFF
>-|TRBV6-2/TRBV6-3|TRBJ2-7|15|-
TGTGCCAGCAGTTCCATGAGGGGGGGCCCCTTCGAGCAGTACTTC
CASSSMRGGPFEQYF
>TRBD1|TRBV14|TRBJ2-7|15|-
TGTGCCAGCAGCAGCATCGGGACAGAGCTCTACGAGCAGTACTTC
CASSSIGTELYEQYF
>TRBD1|TRBV12-3/TRBV12-4|TRBJ1-2|13|-
TGTGCCAGCAGGTCGGACAGGCTTTATGGCTACACCTTC
CASRSDRLYGYTF
>-|TRBV3-1/TRBV3-2|TRBJ1-2|14|-
TGTGCCAGCAGCGATTCAGGGAGGGACTATGGCTACACCTTC
CASSDSGRDYGYTF
>TRBD2|TRBV7-9|TRBJ2-5|15|-
TGTGCCAGCAGCCCCCGGACTAGCGGGCAAGAGACCCAGTACTTC
CASSPRTSGQETQYF
>TRBD2|TRBV6-5|TRBJ2-7|14|-
TGTGCCAGCAGTATAGCGGGGGGCGCCTACGAGCAGTACTTC
CASSIAGGAYEQYF
>-|TRBV5-8|TRBJ1-2|14|-
TGTGCCAGCAGCTTGCGGCGAGGGAACTATGGCTACACCTTC
CASSLRRGNYGYTF
>-|TRBV29-1|TRBJ1-1|13|-
TGCAGCGTTGAAGATGAGGCCTTCACTGAAGCTTTCTTT
CSVEDEAFTEAFF
>-|TRBV12-5|TRBJ1-5|15|-
TGTGCTAGTGGCCCCGGACAGAGCCGTAATCAGCCCCAGCATTTT
CASGPGQSRNQPQHF
>-|TRBV3-1/TRBV3-2|TRBJ1-1|14|-
TGTGCCAGCAGCCCCCGGACCCCGACGGGGGGGGCTTTCTTT
CASSPRTPTGGAFF
>-|TRBV9|TRBJ1-4|15|-
TGTGCCAGCAGCGCTGTTCCGGGCCCCCAGGGGAAACTGTTTTTT
CASSAVPGPQGKLFF
>TRBD1|TRBV6-5|TRBJ1-5|15|-
TGTGCCAGCAGCGACAGGGAAGGGAACAATCAGCCCCAGCATTTT
CASSDREGNNQPQHF
>TRBD2|TRBV7-9|TRBJ2-3|16|-
TGTGCCAGCAGCCGGATAGCGGGGGGTTACACAGATACGCAGTATTTT
CASSRIAGGYTDTQYF
>-|TRBV19|TRBJ2-2|14|-
TGTGCCAGTAGTATCGGTTTCGGTGGCGGGGAGCTGTTTTTT
CASSIGFGGGELFF
>-|TRBV5-1|TRBJ2-3|14|-
TGCGCCAGCAGCTCAAGCGGGCCAGCTGATACGCAGTATTTT
CASSSSGPADTQYF
>-|TRBV18|TRBJ2-1|13|-
TGTGCCAGCTCACCTGGGGACTCATTAGTTACGGTCTTC
CASSPGDSLVTVF
>-|TRBV2|TRBJ1-1|12|-
TGTGCCAGCAGTGTACAGAACACTGAAGCTTTCTTT
CASSVQNTEAFF
>-|TRBV29-1|TRBJ2-7|13|-
TGCAGCGATTCGGACAGTTTCGACTACGAGCAGTACTTC
CSDSDSFDYEQYF
>-|TRBV6-5|TRBJ1-1|12|-
TGTGCCAGCAGTAACGGGTATACTGAAGCTTTCTTT
CASSNGYTEAFF